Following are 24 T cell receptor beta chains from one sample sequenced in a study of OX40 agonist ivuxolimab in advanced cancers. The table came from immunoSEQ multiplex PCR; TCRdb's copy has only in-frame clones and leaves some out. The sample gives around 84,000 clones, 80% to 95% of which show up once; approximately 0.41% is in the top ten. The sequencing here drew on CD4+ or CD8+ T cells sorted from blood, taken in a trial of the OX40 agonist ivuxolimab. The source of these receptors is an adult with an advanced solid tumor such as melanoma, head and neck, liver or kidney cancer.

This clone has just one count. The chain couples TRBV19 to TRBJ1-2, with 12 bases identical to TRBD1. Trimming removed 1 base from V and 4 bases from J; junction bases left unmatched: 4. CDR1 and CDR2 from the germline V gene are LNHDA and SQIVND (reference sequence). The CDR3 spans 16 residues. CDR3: CASSIAGQGASYGYTF. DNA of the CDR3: TGTGCCAGTAGTATAGCGGGACAGGGGGCGAGCTATGGCTACACCTTC.

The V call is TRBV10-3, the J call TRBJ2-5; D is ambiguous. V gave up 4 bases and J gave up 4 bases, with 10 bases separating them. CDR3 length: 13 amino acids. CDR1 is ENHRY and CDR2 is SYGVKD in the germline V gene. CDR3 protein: CAISGQSGETQYF. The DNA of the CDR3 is TGTGCCATCAGTGGGCAGAGTGGAGAGACCCAGTACTTC.

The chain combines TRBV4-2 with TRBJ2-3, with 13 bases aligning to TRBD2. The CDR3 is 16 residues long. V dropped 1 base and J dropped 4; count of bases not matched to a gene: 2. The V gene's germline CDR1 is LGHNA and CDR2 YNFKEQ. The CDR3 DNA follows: TGTGCCAGCAGCCAAGGACTAGCGGGAGGCTCAGATACGCAGTATTTT. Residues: CASSQGLAGGSDTQYF.

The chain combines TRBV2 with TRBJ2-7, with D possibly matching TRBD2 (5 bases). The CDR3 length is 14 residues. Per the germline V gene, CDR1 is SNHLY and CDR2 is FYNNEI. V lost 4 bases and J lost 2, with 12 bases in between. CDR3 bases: TGTGCCAGCAGTGTTGAGGACTGGGCCTACGAGCAGTACTTC. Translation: CASSVEDWAYEQYF.

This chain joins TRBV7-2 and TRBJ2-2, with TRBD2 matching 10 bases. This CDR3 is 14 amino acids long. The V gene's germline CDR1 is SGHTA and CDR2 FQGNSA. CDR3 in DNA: TGTGCTTCGAGGACTAGCGGTTATACCGGGGAGCTGTTTTTT. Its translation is CASRTSGYTGELFF.

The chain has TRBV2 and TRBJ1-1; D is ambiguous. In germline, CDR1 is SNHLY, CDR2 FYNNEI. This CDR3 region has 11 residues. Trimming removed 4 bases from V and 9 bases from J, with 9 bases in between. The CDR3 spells CASSGRLKAFF. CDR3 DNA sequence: TGTGCCAGCAGTGGTCGGTTAAAAGCTTTCTTT.

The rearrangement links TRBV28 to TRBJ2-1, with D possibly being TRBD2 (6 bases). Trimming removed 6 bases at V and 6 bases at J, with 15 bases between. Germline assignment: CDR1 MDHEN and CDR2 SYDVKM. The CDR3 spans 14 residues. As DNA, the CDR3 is TGTGCCAGCAGAGGAGGGAGTACATTCAATGAGCAGTTCTTC. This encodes CASRGGSTFNEQFF.

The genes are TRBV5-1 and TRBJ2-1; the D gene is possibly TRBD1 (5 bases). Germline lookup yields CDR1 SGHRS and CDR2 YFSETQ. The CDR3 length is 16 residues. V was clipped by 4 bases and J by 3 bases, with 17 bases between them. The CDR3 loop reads CASSELGQGSYNEQFF. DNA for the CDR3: TGCGCCAGCAGCGAGCTAGGGCAGGGTAGCTACAATGAGCAGTTCTTC. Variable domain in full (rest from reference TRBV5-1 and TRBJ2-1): KAGVTQTPRYLIKTRGQQVTLSCSPISGHRSVSWYQQTPGQGLQFLFEYFSETQRNKGNFPGRFSGRQFSNSRSEMNVSTLELGDSALYLCASSELGQGSYNEQFFGPGTRLTVL.

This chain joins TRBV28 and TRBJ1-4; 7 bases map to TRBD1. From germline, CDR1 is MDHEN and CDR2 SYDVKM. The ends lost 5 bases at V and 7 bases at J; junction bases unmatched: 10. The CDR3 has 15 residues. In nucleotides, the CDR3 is TGTGCCAGCAGTCCGCTAGAGGGGGCCAGTGAAAAACTGTTTTTT. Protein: CASSPLEGASEKLFF.

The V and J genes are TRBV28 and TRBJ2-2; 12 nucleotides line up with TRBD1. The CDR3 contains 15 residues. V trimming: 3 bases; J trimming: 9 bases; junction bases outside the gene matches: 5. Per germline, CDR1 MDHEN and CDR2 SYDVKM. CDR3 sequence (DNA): TGTGCCAGCAGTTTTGTGGGGACAGGGGGCCGGGAGCTGTTTTTT. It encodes CASSFVGTGGRELFF.

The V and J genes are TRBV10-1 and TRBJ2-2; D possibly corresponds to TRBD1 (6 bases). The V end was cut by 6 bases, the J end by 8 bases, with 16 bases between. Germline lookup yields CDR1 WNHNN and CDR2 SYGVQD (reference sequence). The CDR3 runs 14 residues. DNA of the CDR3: TGCGCCAGCAGACCGTCCGGGACAACGGGGGAGCTGTTTTTT. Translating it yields CASRPSGTTGELFF.

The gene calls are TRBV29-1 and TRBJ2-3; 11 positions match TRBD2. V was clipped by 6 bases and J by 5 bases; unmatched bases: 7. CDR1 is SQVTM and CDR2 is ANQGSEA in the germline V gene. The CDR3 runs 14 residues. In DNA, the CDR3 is TGCAGCGTCCCCGGGACTAGCGGACAAGATACGCAGTATTTT. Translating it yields CSVPGTSGQDTQYF.

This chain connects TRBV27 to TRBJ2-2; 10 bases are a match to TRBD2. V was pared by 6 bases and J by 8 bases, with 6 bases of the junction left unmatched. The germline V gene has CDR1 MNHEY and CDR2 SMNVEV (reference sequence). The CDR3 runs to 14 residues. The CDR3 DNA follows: TGTGCCAGCAGAGTGACTAGCGGGCTGGGGGAGCTGTTTTTT. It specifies CASRVTSGLGELFF.

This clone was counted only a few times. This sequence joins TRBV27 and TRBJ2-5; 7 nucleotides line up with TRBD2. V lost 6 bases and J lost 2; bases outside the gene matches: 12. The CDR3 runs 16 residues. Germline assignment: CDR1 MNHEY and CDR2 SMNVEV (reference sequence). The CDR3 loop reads CASRSGASGLQETQYF. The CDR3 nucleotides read TGTGCCAGCAGATCTGGGGCTAGCGGCCTACAAGAGACCCAGTACTTC.

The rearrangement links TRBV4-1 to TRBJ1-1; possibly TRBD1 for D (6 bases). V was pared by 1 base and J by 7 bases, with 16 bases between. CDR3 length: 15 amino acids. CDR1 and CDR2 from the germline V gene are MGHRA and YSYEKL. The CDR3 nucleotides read TGCGCCAGCAGCCAAGTCGGTGGGGGGCCCTTTGAAGCTTTCTTT. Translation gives CASSQVGGGPFEAFF.

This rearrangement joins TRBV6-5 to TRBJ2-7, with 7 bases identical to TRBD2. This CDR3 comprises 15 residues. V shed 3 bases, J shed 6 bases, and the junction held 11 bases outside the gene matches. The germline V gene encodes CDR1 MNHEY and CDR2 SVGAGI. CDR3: CASSYSDGGRAEQYF. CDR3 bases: TGTGCCAGCAGTTATTCAGACGGGGGGAGAGCCGAGCAGTACTTC.

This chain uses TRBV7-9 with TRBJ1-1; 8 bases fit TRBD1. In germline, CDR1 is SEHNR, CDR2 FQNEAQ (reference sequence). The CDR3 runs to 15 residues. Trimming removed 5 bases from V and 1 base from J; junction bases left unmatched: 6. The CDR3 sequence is CASSPRQGRNTEAFF. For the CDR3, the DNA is TGTGCCAGCAGCCCAAGACAGGGGAGGAACACTGAAGCTTTCTTT.

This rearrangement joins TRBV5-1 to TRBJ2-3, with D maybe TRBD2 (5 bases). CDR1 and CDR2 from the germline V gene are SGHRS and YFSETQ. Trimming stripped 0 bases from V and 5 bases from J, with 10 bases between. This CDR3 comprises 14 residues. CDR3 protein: CASSLGTQGDTQYF. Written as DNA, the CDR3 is TGCGCCAGCAGCTTGGGGACTCAAGGAGATACGCAGTATTTT.

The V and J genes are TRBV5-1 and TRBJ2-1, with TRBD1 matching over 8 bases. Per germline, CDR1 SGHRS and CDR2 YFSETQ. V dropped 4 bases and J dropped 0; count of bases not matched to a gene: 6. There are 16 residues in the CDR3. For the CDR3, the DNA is TGCGCCAGCAGCCCCGCAGGACAGGGCTCCTACAATGAGCAGTTCTTC. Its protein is CASSPAGQGSYNEQFF.

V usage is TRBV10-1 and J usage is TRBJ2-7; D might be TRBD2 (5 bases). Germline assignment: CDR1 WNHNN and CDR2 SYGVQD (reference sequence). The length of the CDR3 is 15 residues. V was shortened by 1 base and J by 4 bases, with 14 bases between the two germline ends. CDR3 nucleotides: TGCGCCAGCAGTGAGTACGGTGAGGGCCAATACGAGCAGTACTTC. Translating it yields CASSEYGEGQYEQYF.

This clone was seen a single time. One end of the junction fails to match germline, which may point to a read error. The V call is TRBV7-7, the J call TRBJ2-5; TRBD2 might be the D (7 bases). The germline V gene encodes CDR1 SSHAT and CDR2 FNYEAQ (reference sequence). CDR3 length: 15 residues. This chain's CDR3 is CASSLGGVLQETQYF. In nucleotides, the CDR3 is TGTGCTAGCAGCTTAGGGGGGGTCCTACAAGAGACCCAGTACTTC.

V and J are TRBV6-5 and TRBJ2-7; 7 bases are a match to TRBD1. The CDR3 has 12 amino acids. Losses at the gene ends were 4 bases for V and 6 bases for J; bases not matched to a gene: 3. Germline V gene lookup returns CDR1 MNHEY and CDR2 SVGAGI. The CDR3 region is CASSSGTVEQYF. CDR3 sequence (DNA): TGTGCCAGCAGTTCCGGGACAGTCGAGCAGTACTTC.

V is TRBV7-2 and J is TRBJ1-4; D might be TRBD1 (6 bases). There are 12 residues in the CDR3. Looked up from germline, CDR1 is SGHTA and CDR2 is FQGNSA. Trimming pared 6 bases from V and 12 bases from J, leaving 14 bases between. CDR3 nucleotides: TGTGCCAGCAGGGATCAGGGGACGCAACTGTTTTTT. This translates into CASRDQGTQLFF.

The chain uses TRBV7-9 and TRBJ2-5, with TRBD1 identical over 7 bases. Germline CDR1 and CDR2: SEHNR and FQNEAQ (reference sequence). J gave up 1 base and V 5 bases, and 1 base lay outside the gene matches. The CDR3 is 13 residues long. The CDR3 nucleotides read TGTGCCAGCAGCAGGGGGCTCCAAGAGACCCAGTACTTC. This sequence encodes CASSRGLQETQYF.